This T cell receptor (beta chain) is from a study of T cell repertoires in cytomegalovirus infection. Looking at the study overall: Public TCR beta signature analysis indicated the presence of both CMV infection and matching HLA type.

Per the germline V gene, CDR1 is MDHEN and CDR2 is SYDVKM. Losses at the gene ends were 0 bases for V and 7 bases for J; bases not matched to a gene: 10. This CDR3 has 17 residues. On this clonotype itself: What it recognizes is unknown.

Study-wide results and caveats: Dominant in the ex vivo response were TCR beta clonotypes restricted by HLA-C and specific for CMV. Summed frequency of shared TCR beta families picked out CMV carriers who also had the relevant HLA.

TCRdb reprocessed the reads with MiXCR, giving one entry per CDR3 protein. The sample holds 450,000 to 550,000 distinct CDR3 sequences, approximately 17% seen once. V gene TRBV28 combines with J gene TRBJ2-1, with 9 bases identical to TRBD1. The sample consisted of CD8+ T cells from PBMCs. The clonotype comes from a human donor in good health (CMV status not recorded). Some clones in this sample may be carry-over from other donors' samples. The CDR3 DNA is TGTGCCAGCAGTTTATGGGTCGGGACAGGGAACAGGAATGAGCAGTTCTTC. Its translation is CASSLWVGTGNRNEQFF.